The 7 T cell receptor beta chains reported below all come from one sample, sequenced in a study of blood T cells in healthy people across ages. A second PCR, run for about 7 to 11 cycles, used a sample-barcoded 5' primer plus a J-beta primer mix. TCRdb recomputed calls from the 5' RACE reads with MiXCR, one row per CDR3 protein. This table holds about 1.6 million distinct CDR3 sequences, 30% to 35% found once. Sample: blood. These receptor sequences come from a woman in her twenties or thirties in good health.

This clonotype showed up many times. The chain employs TRBV4-1 and TRBJ2-7; the D gene is possibly TRBD2 (6 bases). Germline values: CDR1 MGHRA, CDR2 YSYEKL. V was shortened by 3 bases and J by 0 bases, with 12 bases between the two germline ends. The CDR3 covers 15 residues. This CDR3 is CASSQGRGTSYEQYF. Written as DNA, the CDR3 is TGCGCCAGCAGCCAGGGACGGGGGACCTCCTACGAGCAGTACTTC.

This clonotype turned up a few times. The V and J genes are TRBV4-1 and TRBJ2-1; 11 bases line up with TRBD1. Trimming took 3 bases from V and 2 from J; bases not matched to a gene: 0. The germline gives CDR1 MGHRA, CDR2 YSYEKL. The CDR3 sequence is 15 residues long. DNA of the CDR3: TGCGCCAGCAGCCAGGGACAGGGGGCCTACAATGAGCAGTTCTTC. This gives the protein CASSQGQGAYNEQFF.

This clonotype was picked up many times. The chain employs TRBV7-6 and TRBJ2-3, with 8 bases fitting TRBD2. CDR1 and CDR2 (germline): SGHVS, FNYEAQ. The V and J ends lost 8 bases and 3 bases, in that order; junction bases with no gene match: 4. The CDR3 loop spans 13 amino acids. CDR3 bases: TGTGCCAGCCGGGGGGGCCTAACAGATACGCAGTATTTT. Translating gives CASRGGLTDTQYF.

The chain's CDR3 is CASSYGPGEGSYEQYF. The CDR3 coding sequence is TGTGCCAGCAGTTACGGGCCCGGGGAAGGTTCCTACGAGCAGTACTTC. V gene TRBV27 combines with J gene TRBJ2-7, with D perhaps TRBD2 (5 bases). Germline values: CDR1 MNHEY, CDR2 SMNVEV (reference sequence). This CDR3 has 16 amino acids. With 4 bases removed from V and 1 base from J, the gap between germline ends came to 17 bases.

This sequence joins TRBV15 and TRBJ2-2, with 8 bases matching TRBD2. The trim removed 11 bases at V and 5 bases at J, leaving 1 base unmatched. Germline lookup yields CDR1 LNHNV and CDR2 YYDKDF (reference sequence). The CDR3 is made up of 11 amino acids. CDR3 in DNA: TGTGCCGCGGGGGGTACCGGGGAGCTGTTTTTT. It specifies CAAGGTGELFF.

The table lists this clonotype with a count of one. V usage is TRBV18 and J usage is TRBJ2-3; possibly TRBD2 for D (5 bases). Trimming took 4 bases from V and 8 from J, leaving 16 bases between them. CDR1 is KGHSH and CDR2 is LQKENI in the germline V gene. CDR3 length: 14 amino acids. The CDR3 DNA reads TGTGCCAGCTCACTACCGTCAATCCGGGGTACGCAGTATTTT. It encodes CASSLPSIRGTQYF.

This sequence joins TRBV12-3 or TRBV12-4 and TRBJ2-1; either TRBD1 or TRBD2 may fit D (5 bases each). The CDR3 covers 13 residues. V was shortened by 3 bases and J by 8 bases, with 11 bases between the two germline ends. DNA for the CDR3: TGTGCCAGCAGTTTTGTCCCGGGACATGAGCAGTTCTTC. Amino acid sequence: CASSFVPGHEQFF.